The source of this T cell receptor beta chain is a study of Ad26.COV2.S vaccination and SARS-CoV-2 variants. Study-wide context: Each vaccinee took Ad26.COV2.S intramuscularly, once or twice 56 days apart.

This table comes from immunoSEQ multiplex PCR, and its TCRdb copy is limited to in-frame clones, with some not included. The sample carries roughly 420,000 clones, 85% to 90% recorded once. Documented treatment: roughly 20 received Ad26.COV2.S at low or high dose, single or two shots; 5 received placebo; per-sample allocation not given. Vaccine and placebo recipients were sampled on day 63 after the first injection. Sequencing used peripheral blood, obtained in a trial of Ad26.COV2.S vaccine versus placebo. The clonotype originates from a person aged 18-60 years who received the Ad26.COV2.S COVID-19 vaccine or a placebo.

The CDR3 protein is CAIAQGSDQPQHF. The CDR3 DNA sequence: TGTGCCATCGCACAGGGGTCCGATCAGCCCCAGCATTTT. The chain uses TRBV19 and TRBJ1-5; TRBD1 matches 7 bases. V lost 10 bases and J lost 5; bases outside the gene matches: 8. Germline CDR1 reads LNHDA; CDR2 reads SQIVND (reference sequence). The CDR3 loop spans 13 amino acids. Using reference TRBV19 and TRBJ1-5 for the parts outside the CDR3, the full variable domain is DGGITQSPKYLFRKEGQNVTLSCEQNLNHDAMYWYRQDPGQGLRLIYYSQIVNDFQKGDIAEGYSVSREKKESFPLTVTSAQKNPTAFYLCAIAQGSDQPQHFGDGTRLSIL.